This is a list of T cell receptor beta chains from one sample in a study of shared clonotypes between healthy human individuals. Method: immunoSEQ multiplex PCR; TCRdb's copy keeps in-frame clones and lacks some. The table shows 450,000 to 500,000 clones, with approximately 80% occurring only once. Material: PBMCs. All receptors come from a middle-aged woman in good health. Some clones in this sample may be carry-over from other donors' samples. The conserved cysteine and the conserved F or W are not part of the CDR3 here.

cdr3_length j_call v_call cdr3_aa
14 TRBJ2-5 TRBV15 ATSNRRWGVQETQY
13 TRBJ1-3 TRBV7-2 ASSLDPSVGNTIY
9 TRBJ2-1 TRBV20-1 SAWGDNEQF
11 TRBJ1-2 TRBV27 ASSSDGPYGYT
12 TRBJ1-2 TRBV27 ASHSHQPSDGYT
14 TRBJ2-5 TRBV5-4 ASSFPGGRGQETQY
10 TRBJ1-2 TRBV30 ARRQGSGGYT
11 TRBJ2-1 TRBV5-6 ASSLGPNNEQF
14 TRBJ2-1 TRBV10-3 AISGAGTSGSNEQF
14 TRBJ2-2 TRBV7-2 ASSLVPGAGTGELF
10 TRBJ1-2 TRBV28 ASSEQGYGYT
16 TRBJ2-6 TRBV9 ASSPRDRGNSGANVLT
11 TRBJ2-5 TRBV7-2 ASRRSGGETQY
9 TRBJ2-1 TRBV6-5 ASSIDNEQF
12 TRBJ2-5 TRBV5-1 ASSTGTPQETQY
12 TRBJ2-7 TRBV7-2 ASGLVQGTSGQY
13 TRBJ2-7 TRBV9 ASSPRTGASYEQY
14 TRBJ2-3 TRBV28 ASSALAAGSTDTQY
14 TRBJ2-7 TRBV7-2 ASSPPRTGGDYEQY
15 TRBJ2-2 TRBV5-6 ASSLNLAGAVTGELF
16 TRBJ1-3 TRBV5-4 ASSQDARDGNSGNTIY
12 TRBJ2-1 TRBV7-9 ASRPPGQGSEQF
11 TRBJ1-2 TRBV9 ASSEQGNYGYT
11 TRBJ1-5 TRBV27 ASSFLQGQPQH
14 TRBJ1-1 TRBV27 ASSSSRGQGRSEAF
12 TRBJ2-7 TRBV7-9 ASSLAGEPYEQY
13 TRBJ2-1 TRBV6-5 ASRQDKTSYNEQF
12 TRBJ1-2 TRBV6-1 ASSEVGTGGGYT
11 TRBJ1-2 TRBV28 ASSLDPNYGYT
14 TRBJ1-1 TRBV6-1 ASSDRGAVMNTEAF
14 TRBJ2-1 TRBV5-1 ASSLGLAGVRDEQF
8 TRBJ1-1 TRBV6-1 ASSQGSAF
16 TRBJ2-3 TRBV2 ASSIRPSGSSGTDTQY
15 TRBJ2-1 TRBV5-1 ASSLQASGSSYNEQF
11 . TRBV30 AWSATGDYEQY
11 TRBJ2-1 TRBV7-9 ASSYRTGFEQF
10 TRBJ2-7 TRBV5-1 ASSGGRGLQY
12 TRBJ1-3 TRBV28 ASSPQGTGNTIY
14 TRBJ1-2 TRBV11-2 ASSQIQGARDYGYT
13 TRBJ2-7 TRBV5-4 ASSLDMGFSIHQY
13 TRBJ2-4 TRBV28 ASSLEGVAKNIQY
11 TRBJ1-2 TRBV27 ASRKQGAPGYT
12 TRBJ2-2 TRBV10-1 ASSGQTNTGELF
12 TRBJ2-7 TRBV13 ASSLQSRAYERY
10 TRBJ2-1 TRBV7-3 ASSPAGNEQF
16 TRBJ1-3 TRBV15 ATSRDFGGLLSGNTIY
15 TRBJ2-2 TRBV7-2 ASNPLGLAGAPGELF
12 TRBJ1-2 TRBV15 ATSLRRSNSGYT
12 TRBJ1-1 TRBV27 ASSFHRGTTEAF
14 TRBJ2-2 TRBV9 ASSRTGEVNTGELF
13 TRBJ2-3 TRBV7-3 ASSFTGGRTDTQY
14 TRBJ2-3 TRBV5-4 ASSSGLAGITDTQY
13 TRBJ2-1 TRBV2 ASSYRREVPNEQF